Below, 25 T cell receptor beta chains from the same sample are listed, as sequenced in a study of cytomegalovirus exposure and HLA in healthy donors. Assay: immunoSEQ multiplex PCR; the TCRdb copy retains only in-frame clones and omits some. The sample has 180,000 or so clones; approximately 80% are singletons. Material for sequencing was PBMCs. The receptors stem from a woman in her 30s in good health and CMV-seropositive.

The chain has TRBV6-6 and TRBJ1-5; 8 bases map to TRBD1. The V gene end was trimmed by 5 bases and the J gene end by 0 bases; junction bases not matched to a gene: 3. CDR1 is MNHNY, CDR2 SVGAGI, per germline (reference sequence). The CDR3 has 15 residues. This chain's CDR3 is CASSKTGDSNQPQHF. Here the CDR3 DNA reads TGTGCCAGCAGTAAGACAGGGGATAGCAATCAGCCCCAGCATTTT.

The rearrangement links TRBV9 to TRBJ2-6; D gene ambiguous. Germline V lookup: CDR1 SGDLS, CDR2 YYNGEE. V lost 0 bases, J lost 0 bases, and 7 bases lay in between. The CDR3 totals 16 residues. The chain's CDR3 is CASSVVPLSGANVLTF. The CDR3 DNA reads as TGTGCCAGCAGCGTAGTCCCACTCTCTGGGGCCAACGTCCTGACTTTC.

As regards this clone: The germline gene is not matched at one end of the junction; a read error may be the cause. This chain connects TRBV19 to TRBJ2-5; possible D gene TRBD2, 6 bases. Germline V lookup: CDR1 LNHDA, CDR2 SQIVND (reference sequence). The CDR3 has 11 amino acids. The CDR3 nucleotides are TGTGCCAGTACCTCATCGGGAGCGACGAACTTC. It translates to CASTSSGATNF.

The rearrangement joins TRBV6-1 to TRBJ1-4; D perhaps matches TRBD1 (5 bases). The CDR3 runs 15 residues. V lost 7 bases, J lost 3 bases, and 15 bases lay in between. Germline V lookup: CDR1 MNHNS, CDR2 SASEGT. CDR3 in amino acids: CASNEGVVANEKLFF. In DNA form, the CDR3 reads TGTGCCAGCAACGAAGGGGTAGTAGCTAATGAAAAACTGTTTTTT.

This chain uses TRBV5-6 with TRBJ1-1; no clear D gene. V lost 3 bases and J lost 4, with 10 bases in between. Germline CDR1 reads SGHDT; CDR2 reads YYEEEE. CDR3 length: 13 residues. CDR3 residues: CASSSGRATEAFF. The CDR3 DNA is TGTGCCAGCAGCTCTGGTCGCGCCACTGAAGCTTTCTTT.

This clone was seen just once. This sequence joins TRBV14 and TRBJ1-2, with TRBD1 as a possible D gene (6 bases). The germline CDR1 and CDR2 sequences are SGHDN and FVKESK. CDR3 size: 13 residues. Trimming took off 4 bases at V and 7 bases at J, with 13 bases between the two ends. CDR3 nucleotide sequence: TGTGCCAGCAGCCTCAGGGGTAGCGCTGGCTACACCTTC. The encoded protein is CASSLRGSAGYTF.

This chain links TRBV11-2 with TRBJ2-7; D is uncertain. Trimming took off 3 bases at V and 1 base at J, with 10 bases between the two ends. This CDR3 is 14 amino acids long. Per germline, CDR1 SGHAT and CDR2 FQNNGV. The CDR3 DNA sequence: TGTGCCAGCAGCTTTTTCGGAGAATCCTACGAGCAGTACTTC. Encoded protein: CASSFFGESYEQYF.

The CDR3 spells CASSQGEQGAYGYTF. In nucleotides, the CDR3 is TGCGCCAGCAGCCAAGGGGAACAGGGGGCATATGGCTACACCTTC. The genes are TRBV4-1 and TRBJ1-2; 9 positions agree with TRBD1. CDR3 length: 15 amino acids. CDR1 and CDR2 (germline): MGHRA, YSYEKL. V trimming: 1 base; J trimming: 5 bases; junction bases outside the gene matches: 5.

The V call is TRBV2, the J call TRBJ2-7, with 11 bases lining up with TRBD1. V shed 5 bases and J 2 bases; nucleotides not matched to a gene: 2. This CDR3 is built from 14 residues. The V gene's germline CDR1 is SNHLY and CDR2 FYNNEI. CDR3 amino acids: CASSSDRGPYEQYF. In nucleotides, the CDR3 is TGTGCCAGCAGTTCGGACAGGGGGCCCTACGAGCAGTACTTC. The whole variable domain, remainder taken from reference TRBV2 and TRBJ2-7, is EPEVTQTPSHQVTQMGQEVILRCVPISNHLYFYWYRQILGQKVEFLVSFYNNEISEKSEIFDDQFSVERPDGSNFTLKIRSTKLEDSAMYFCASSSDRGPYEQYFGPGTRLTVT.

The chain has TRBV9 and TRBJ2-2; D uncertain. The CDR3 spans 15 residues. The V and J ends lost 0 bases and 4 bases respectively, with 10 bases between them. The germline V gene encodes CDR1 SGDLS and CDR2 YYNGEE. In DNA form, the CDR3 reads TGTGCCAGCAGCGTAGATATTAGTGCCACCGGGGAGCTGTTTTTT. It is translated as CASSVDISATGELFF.

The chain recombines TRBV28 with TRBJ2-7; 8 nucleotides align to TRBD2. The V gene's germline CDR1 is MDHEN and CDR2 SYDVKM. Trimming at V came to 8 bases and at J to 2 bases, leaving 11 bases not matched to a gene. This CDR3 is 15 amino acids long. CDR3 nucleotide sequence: TGTGCCAGCTCCCCCGGCGGGGGGATCACCTACGAGCAGTACTTC. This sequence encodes CASSPGGGITYEQYF. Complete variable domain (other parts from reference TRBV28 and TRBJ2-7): DVKVTQSSRYLVKRTGEKVFLECVQDMDHENMFWYRQDPGLGLRLIYFSYDVKMKEKGDIPEGYSVSREKKERFSLILESASTNQTSMYLCASSPGGGITYEQYFGPGTRLTVT.

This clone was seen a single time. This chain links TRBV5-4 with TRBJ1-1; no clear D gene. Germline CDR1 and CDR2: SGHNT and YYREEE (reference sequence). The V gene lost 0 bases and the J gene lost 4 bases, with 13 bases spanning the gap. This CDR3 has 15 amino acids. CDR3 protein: CASSLGSGDSTEAFF. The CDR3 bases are TGTGCCAGCAGCTTGGGGTCCGGGGATAGCACTGAAGCTTTCTTT.

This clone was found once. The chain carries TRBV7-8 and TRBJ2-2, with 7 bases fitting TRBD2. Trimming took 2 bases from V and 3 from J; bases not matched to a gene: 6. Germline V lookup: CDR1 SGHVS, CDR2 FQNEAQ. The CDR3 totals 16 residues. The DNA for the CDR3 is TGTGCCAGCAGCTTACAAGCTAGCGGTCACACCGGGGAGCTGTTTTTT. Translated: CASSLQASGHTGELFF.

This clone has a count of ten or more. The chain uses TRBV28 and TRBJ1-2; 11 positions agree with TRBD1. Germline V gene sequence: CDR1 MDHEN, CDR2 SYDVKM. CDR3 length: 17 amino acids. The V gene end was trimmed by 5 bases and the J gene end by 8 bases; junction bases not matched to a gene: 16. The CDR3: CASSPHGTGTGGQGYTF. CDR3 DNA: TGTGCCAGCAGTCCGCACGGCACCGGGACAGGGGGTCAAGGCTACACCTTC.

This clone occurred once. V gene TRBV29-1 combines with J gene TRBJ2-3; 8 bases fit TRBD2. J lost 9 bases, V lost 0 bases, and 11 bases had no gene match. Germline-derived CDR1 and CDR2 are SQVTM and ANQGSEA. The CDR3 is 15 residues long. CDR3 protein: CSVEDLASGRDTQYF. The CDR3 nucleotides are TGCAGCGTTGAAGATTTAGCTAGCGGGCGGGACACGCAGTATTTT.

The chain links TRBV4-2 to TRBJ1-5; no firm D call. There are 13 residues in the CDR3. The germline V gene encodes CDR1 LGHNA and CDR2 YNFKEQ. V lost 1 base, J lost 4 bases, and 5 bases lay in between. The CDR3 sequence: CASSQAPNQPQHF. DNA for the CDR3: TGTGCCAGCAGCCAAGCCCCGAATCAGCCCCAGCATTTT.

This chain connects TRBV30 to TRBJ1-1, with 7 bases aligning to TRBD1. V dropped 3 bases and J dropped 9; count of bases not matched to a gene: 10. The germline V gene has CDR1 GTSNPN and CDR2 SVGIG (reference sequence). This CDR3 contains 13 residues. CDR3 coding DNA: TGTGCCTGGAGCAATATTAGGGGGCGGCAAGCTTTCTTT. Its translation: CAWSNIRGRQAFF.

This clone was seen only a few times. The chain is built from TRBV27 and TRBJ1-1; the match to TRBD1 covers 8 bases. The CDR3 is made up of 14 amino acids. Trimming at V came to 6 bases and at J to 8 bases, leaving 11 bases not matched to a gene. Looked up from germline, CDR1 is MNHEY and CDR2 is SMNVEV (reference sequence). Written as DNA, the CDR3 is TGTGCCAGCAGCCCCCTGACAGGGGCAGGCGAAGCTTTCTTT. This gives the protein CASSPLTGAGEAFF.

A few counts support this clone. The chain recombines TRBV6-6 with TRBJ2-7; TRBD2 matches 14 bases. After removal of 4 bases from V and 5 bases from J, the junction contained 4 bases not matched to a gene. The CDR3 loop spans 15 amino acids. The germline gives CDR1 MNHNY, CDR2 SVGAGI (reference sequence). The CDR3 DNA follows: TGTGCCAGCAGTTTCGGGACTAGCGGGAGCGACGAGCAGTACTTC. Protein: CASSFGTSGSDEQYF.

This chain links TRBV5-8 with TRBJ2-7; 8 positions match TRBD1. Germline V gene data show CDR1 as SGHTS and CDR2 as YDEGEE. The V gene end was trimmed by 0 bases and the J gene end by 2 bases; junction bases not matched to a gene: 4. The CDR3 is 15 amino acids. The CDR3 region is CASSLGTGNPYEQYF. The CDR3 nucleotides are TGTGCCAGCAGCTTGGGGACAGGGAATCCCTACGAGCAGTACTTC. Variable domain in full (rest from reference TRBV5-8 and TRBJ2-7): EAGVTQSPTHLIKTRGQQATLRCSPISGHTSVYWYQQALGLGLQFLLWYDEGEERNRGNFPPRFSGRQFPNYSSELNVNALELEDSALYLCASSLGTGNPYEQYFGPGTRLTVT.

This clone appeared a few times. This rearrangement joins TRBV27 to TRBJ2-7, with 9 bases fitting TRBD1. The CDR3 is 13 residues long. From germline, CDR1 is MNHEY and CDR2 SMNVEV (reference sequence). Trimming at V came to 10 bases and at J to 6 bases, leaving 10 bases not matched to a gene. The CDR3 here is CATTGTGPSEQYF. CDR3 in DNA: TGTGCCACCACCGGGACAGGGCCTTCCGAGCAGTACTTC.

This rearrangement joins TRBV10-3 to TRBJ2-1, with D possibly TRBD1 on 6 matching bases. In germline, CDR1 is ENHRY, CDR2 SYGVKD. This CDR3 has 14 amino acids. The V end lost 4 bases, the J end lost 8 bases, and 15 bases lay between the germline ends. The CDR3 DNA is TGTGCCATCAGTGGGGGAACCTCAGGGGATGAGCAGTTCTTC. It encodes CAISGGTSGDEQFF.

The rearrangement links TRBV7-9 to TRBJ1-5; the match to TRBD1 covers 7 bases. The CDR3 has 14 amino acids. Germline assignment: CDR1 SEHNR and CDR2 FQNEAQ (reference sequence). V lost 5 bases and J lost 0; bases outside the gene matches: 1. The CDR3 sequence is CASSRQGSNQPQHF. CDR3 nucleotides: TGTGCCAGCAGCCGACAGGGTAGCAATCAGCCCCAGCATTTT.

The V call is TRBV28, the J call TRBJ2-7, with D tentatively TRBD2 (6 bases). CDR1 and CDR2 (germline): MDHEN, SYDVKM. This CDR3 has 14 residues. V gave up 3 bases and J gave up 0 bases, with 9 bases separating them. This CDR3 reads CASSFGTVSYEQYF. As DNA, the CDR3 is TGTGCCAGCAGTTTTGGGACTGTCTCCTACGAGCAGTACTTC.

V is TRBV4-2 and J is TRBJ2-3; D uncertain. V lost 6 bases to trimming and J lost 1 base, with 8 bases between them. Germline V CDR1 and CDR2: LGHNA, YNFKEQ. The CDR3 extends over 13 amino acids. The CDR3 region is CASRLTGTDTQYF. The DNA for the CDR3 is TGTGCCAGCAGACTAACGGGCACAGATACGCAGTATTTT.